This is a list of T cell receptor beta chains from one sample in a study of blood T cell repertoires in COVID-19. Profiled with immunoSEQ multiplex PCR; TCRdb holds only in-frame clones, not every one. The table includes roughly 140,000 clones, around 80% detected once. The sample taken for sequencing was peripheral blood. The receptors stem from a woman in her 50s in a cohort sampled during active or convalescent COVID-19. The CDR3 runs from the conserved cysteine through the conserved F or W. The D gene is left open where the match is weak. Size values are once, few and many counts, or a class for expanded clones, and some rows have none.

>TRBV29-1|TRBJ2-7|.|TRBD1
TGCAGCGGAATTGGGGGACAGGGGGTCTACGAGCAGTACTTC
CSGIGGQGVYEQYF
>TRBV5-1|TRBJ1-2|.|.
TGCGCCAGCAGCTCGACCCTGGACGTGGGCCTACGGGGAGGCTACACCTTC
CASSSTLDVGLRGGYTF
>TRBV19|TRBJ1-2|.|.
TGTGCCAGTAGGAGGGGGATGAACTATGGCTACACCTTC
CASRRGMNYGYTF
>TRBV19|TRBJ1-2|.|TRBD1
TGTGCCAGTAGTCCAGGACAGGGAGCTTATGGCTACACCTTC
CASSPGQGAYGYTF
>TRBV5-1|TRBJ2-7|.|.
TGCGCCAGCAGCCTCGGACTGGAACCCTACGAGCAGTACTTC
CASSLGLEPYEQYF
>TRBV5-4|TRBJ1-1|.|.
TGTGCCAGCAGCTTGGGGGGCGGGGCGATGAACACTGAAGCTTTCTTT
CASSLGGGAMNTEAFF
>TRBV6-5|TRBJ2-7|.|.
TGTGCCAGCAGTTACGATGGAGGGGGCGCCCCCTACGAGCAGTACTTC
CASSYDGGGAPYEQYF
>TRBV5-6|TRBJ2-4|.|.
TGTGCCAGCAGCTCCGCGGGTAGGCACATTCAGTACTTC
CASSSAGRHIQYF
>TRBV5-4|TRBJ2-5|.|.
TGTGCCAGCAGCTCCCAAGGGGCAGAGACCCAGTACTTC
CASSSQGAETQYF
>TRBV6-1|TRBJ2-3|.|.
TGTGCCAGCAGTGAAGATAGCAACACAGATACGCAGTATTTT
CASSEDSNTDTQYF
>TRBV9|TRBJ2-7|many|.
TGTGCCAGCAGCGTAGATCCCCAGAGGACAGATTCCTACGAGCAGTACTTC
CASSVDPQRTDSYEQYF
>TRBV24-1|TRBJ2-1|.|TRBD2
TGTGCCACCAGTGGTCCTAGCGGGCGGAATGAGCAGTTCTTC
CATSGPSGRNEQFF
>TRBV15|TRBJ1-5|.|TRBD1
TGTGCCACCAGCAATCTAGACAGGGGGGATCAGCCCCAGCATTTT
CATSNLDRGDQPQHF
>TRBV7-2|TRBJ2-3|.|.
TGTGCCAGCAGCCTACAGGAGTCCAGCACAGATACGCAGTATTTT
CASSLQESSTDTQYF
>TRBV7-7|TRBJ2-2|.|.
TGTGCTAGCAGCTTTTCCGGGACCGGGGAGCTGTTTTTT
CASSFSGTGELFF
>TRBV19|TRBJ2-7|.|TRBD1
TGTGCCAGTACCAGGACAGGGGGTGACTACGAGCAGTACTTC
CASTRTGGDYEQYF
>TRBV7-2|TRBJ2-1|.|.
TGTGCCAGCAGCTTAGGTTTGAGCTCCTACAATGAGCAGTTCTTC
CASSLGLSSYNEQFF
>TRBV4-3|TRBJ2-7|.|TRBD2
TGCGCCAGCAGCCAGGTTACTAGCGGGGGGGCCTACGAGCAGTACTTC
CASSQVTSGGAYEQYF
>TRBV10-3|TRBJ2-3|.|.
TGTGCCTCGGAGGGTGGGGAATCGGCAGATACGCAGTATTTT
CASEGGESADTQYF
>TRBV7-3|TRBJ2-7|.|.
TGTGCCAGCGGTTTCCTACACGAGCAGTACTTC
CASGFLHEQYF
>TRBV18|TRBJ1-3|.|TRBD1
TGTGCCAGCTCACCACAGGGACAGGATTTCTCTGGAAACACCATATATTTT
CASSPQGQDFSGNTIYF
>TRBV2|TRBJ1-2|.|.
TGTGCCAGACTTCGGGAGTGGGGCTACACCTTC
CARLREWGYTF
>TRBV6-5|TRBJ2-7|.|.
TGTGCCAGCAAGGAAGGGGGGGGAAGTCTCTACGAGCAGTACTTC
CASKEGGGSLYEQYF
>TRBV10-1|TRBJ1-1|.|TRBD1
TGCGCCAGCAGCCCCACAGGGGTAGGGAGCACTGAAGCTTTCTTT
CASSPTGVGSTEAFF
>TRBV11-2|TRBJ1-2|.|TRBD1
TGTGCCAGCAGGGCCGGGACAGCGTATGGCTACACCTTC
CASRAGTAYGYTF
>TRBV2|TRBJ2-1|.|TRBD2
TGTGCCAGCAGTCCAAGGGACGGGGGGAAGCAGTTCTTC
CASSPRDGGKQFF
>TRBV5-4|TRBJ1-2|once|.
TGTGCCAGCAGCTTGAATACGGGGAAGTATGGCTACACCTTC
CASSLNTGKYGYTF
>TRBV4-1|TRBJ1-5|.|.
TGCGCCAGCAGCCAAGATTTTCAGGGGCCCAATCAGCCCCAGCATTTT
CASSQDFQGPNQPQHF
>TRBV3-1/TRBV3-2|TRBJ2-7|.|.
TGTGCCAGCAGCCAGGCTAGTGGCAGCTCCTACGAGCAGTACTTC
CASSQASGSSYEQYF
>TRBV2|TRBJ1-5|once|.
TGTGCCAGCAGTCGACAGGAGGATCAGCCCCAGCATTTT
CASSRQEDQPQHF
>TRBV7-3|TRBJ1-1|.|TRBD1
TGTGCCAGCAGCCCGACAGGGAGCAGGAACACTGAAGCTTTCTTT
CASSPTGSRNTEAFF
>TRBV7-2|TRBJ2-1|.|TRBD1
TGTGCCAGCAGCCCCGGGACAGGGCTTTACAATGAGCAGTTCTTC
CASSPGTGLYNEQFF
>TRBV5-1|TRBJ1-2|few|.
TGCGCCAGCGGGTTCAGCGGTGCTAACTATGGCTACACCTTC
CASGFSGANYGYTF
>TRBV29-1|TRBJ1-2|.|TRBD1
TGCAGCGTTGAACAGGGGGTCTATGGCTACACCTTC
CSVEQGVYGYTF
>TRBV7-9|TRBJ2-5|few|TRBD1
TGTGCCAGCAGCTTAGGGGACAGGGGGCTCCAAGAGACCCAGTACTTC
CASSLGDRGLQETQYF
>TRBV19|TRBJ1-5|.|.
TGTGCCAGTAGCCCCGGGGGAGGGTATATTAATCAGCCCCAGCATTTT
CASSPGGGYINQPQHF
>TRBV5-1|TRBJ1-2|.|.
TGCGCCAGCAGCAGAGACGGGACTTTCGCAGTGGGGGGCTACACCTTC
CASSRDGTFAVGGYTF
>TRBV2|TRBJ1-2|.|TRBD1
TGTGCCAGCGGATGGACAGGGCATAACTATGGCTACACCTTC
CASGWTGHNYGYTF
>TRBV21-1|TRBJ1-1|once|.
TGTGCCAGCGTGACAGGGGGTTCGGGCACTGAAGCTTTCTTT
CASVTGGSGTEAFF
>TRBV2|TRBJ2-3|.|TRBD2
TGTGCCAGCAGTGCTGGCGGGGGGGGCACAGATACGCAGTATTTT
CASSAGGGGTDTQYF
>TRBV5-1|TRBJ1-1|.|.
TGCGCCAGCAGCTTGGCCAACAGGGAACAAGATGAAGCTTTCTTT
CASSLANREQDEAFF
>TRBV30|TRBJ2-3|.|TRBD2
TGTGCCTGGAGCCTACCCCCCGGGGGGGTGGGTGATACGCAGTATTTT
CAWSLPPGGVGDTQYF
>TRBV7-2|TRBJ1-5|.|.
TGTGCCAGCAGCAAACGAGAGGGTAATCAGCCCCAGCATTTT
CASSKREGNQPQHF
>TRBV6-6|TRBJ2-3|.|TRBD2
TGTGCCAGCAGTTACCTCAGCGGGGGGGAGGGAGATACGCAGTATTTT
CASSYLSGGEGDTQYF
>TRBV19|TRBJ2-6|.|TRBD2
TGTGCCAGCCTTCCCGCGGGGGGCTCTGGGGCCAACGTCCTGACTTTC
CASLPAGGSGANVLTF
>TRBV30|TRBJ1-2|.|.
TGTGCCTGGAGTGTCAGGGGTCGGGGCTACACCTTC
CAWSVRGRGYTF
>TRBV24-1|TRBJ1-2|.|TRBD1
TGTGCCACCAGTCCCGGGACAGGGGGCTCAGGGGGCTACACCTTC
CATSPGTGGSGGYTF
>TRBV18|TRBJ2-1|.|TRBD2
TGTGCCAGCTCACCATCAATAGCGGGGGGGCCCAATGAGCAGTTCTTC
CASSPSIAGGPNEQFF
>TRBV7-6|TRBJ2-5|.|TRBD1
TGTGCCAGCAGCCTAAGGACAGGGGGCACGTATGTGACCCAGTACTTC
CASSLRTGGTYVTQYF
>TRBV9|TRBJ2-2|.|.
TGTGCCAGCAGCGTCCGTAGGAGGGGAGCCGGGGAGCTGTTTTTT
CASSVRRRGAGELFF
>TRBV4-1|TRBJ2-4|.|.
TGCGCCAGCAGCCAAGTTCCAGGGGAGGCCAAAAACATTCAGTACTTC
CASSQVPGEAKNIQYF
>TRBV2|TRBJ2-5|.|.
TGTGCCAGCAGTGAAGCGCTAGGGGGTTTGGAGACCCAGTACTTC
CASSEALGGLETQYF
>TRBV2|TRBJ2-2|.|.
TGTGCCAGTTCGTCAGAATCTAACACCGGGGAGCTGTTTTTT
CASSSESNTGELFF
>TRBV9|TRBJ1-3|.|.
TGTGCCAGCAGCGTCGCCCCCGACAGAGCTGGAAACACCATATATTTT
CASSVAPDRAGNTIYF
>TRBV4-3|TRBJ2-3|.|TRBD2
TGCGCCAGCAGCCAAGATCGGCGGGGGGATGATACGCAGTATTTT
CASSQDRRGDDTQYF
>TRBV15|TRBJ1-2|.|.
TGTGCCACCAGCAGAGGACAAGACTATGGCTACACCTTC
CATSRGQDYGYTF